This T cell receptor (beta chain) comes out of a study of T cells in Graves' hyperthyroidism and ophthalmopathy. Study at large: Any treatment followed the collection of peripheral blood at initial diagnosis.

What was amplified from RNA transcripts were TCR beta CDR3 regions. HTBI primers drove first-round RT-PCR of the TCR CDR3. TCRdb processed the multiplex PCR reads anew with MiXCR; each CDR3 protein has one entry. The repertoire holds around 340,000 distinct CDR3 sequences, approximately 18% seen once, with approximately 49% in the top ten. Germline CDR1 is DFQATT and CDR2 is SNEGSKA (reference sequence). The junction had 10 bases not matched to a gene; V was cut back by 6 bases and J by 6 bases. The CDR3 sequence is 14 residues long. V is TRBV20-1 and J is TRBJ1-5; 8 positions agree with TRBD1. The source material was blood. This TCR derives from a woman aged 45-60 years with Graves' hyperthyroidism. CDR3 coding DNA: TGCAGTGCAACCTCAGGGGGCGGGGGTCAGCCCCAGCATTTT. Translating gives CSATSGGGGQPQHF.